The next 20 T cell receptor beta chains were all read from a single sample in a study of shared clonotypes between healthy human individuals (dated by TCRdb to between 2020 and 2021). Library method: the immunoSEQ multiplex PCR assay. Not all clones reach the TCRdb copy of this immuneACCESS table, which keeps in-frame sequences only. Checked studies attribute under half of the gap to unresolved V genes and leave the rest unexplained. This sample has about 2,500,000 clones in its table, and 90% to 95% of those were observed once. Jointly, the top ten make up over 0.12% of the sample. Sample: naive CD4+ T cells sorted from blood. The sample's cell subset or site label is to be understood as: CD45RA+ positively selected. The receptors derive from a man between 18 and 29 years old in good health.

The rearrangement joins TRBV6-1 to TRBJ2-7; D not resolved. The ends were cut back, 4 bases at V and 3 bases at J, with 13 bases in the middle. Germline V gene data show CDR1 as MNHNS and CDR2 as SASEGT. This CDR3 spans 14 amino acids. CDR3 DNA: TGTGCCAGCAGTGTTACTACTTTAAGCTACGAGCAGTACTTC. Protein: CASSVTTLSYEQYF.

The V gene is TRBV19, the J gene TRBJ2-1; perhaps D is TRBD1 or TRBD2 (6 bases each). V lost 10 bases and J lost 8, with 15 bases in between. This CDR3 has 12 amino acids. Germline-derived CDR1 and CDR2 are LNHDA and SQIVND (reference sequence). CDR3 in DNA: TGTGCCACTAAGGGGGGAGGCTATGAGCAGTTCTTC. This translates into CATKGGGYEQFF.

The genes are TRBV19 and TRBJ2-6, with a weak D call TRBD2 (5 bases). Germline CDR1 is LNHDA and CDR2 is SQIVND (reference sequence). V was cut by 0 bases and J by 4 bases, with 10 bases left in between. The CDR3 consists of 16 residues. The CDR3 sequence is CASSIDGSGGANVLTF. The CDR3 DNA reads TGTGCCAGTAGTATAGATGGCTCGGGAGGGGCCAACGTCCTGACTTTC. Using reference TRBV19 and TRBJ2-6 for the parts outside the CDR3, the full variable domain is DGGITQSPKYLFRKEGQNVTLSCEQNLNHDAMYWYRQDPGQGLRLIYYSQIVNDFQKGDIAEGYSVSREKKESFPLTVTSAQKNPTAFYLCASSIDGSGGANVLTFGAGSRLTVL.

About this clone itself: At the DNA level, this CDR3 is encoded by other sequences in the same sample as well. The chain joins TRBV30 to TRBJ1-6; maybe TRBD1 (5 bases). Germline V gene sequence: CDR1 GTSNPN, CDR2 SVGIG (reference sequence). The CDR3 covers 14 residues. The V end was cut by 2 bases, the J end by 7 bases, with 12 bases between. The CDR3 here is CAWSQGARNSPLHF. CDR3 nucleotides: TGTGCCTGGAGTCAAGGGGCGAGAAATTCACCCCTCCACTTT. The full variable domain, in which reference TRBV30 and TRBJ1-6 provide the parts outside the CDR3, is SQTIHQWPATLVQPVGSPLSLECTVEGTSNPNLYWYRQAAGRGLQLLFYSVGIGQISSEVPQNLSASRPQDRQFILSSKKLLLSDSGFYLCAWSQGARNSPLHFGNGTRLTVT.

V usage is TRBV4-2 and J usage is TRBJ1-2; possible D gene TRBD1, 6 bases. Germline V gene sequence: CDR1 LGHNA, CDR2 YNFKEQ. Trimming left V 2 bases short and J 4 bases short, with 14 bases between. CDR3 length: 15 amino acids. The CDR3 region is CASSQTDSSLYGYTF. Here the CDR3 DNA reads TGTGCCAGCAGCCAAACGGACAGTTCACTCTATGGCTACACCTTC.

The CDR3 sequence: CSVAPLDRDAGYTF. In nucleotides, the CDR3 is TGCAGCGTGGCCCCGCTAGACAGGGATGCAGGCTACACCTTC. The chain employs TRBV29-1 and TRBJ1-2, with 7 bases identical to TRBD1. This CDR3 has 14 amino acids. Germline CDR1 reads SQVTM; CDR2 reads ANQGSEA. V was clipped by 6 bases and J by 8 bases; unmatched bases: 15.

CDR3 in amino acids: CASSLASGETDTQYF. The CDR3 DNA is TGCGCCAGCAGTCTCGCTAGCGGGGAAACAGATACGCAGTATTTT. V and J are TRBV5-1 and TRBJ2-3, with 9 nucleotides matching TRBD2. The CDR3 has 15 amino acids. J lost 3 bases, V lost 5 bases, and 7 bases had no gene match. Germline V gene data show CDR1 as SGHRS and CDR2 as YFSETQ.

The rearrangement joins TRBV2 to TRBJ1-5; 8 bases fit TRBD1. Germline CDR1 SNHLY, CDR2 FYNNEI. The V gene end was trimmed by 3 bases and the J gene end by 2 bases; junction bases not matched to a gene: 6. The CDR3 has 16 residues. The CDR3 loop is CASSEQGAGGNQPQHF. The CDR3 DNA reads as TGTGCCAGCAGTGAGCAGGGGGCTGGGGGCAATCAGCCCCAGCATTTT.

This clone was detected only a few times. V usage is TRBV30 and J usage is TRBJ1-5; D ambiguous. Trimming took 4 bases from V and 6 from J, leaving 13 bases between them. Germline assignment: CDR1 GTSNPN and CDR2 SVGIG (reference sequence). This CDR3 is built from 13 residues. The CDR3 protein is CAWTTAVGQPQHF. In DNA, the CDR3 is TGTGCCTGGACCACGGCAGTTGGTCAGCCCCAGCATTTT.

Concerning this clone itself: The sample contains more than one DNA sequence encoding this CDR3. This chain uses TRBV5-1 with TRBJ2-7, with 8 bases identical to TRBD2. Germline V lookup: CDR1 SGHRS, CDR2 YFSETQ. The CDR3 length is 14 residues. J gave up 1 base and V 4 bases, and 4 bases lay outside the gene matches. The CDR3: CASSPGGFSYEQYF. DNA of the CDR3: TGCGCCAGCAGCCCGGGGGGGTTTTCCTACGAGCAGTACTTC.

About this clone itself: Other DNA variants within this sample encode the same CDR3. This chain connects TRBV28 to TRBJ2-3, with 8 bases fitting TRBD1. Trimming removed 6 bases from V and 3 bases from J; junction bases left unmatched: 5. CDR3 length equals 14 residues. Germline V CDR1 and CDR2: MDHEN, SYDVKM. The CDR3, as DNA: TGTGCCAGCAGCCGAACAGGGGGAACAGATACGCAGTATTTT. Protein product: CASSRTGGTDTQYF. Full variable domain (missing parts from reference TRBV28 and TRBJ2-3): DVKVTQSSRYLVKRTGEKVFLECVQDMDHENMFWYRQDPGLGLRLIYFSYDVKMKEKGDIPEGYSVSREKKERFSLILESASTNQTSMYLCASSRTGGTDTQYFGPGTRLTVL.

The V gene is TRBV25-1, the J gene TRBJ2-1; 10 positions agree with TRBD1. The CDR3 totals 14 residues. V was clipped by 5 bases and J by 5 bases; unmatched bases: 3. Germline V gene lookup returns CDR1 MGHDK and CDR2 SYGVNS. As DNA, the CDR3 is TGTGCCAGCAGTCCCGGGACAGGGGACAATGAGCAGTTCTTC. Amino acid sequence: CASSPGTGDNEQFF.

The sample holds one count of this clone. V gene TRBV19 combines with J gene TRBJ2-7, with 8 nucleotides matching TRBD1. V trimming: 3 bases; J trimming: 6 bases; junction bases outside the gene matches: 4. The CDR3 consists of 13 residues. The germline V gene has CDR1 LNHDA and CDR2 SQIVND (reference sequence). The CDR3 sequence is CASSMDRAGEQYF. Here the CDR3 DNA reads TGTGCCAGTAGTATGGACAGGGCGGGCGAGCAGTACTTC.

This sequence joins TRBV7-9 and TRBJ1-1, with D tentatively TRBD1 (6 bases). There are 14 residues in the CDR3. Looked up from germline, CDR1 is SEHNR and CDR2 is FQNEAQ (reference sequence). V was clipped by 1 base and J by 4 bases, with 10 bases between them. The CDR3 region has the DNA TGTGCCAGCAGCTTAGTAGGGGGGCCCACTGAAGCTTTCTTT. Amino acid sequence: CASSLVGGPTEAFF.

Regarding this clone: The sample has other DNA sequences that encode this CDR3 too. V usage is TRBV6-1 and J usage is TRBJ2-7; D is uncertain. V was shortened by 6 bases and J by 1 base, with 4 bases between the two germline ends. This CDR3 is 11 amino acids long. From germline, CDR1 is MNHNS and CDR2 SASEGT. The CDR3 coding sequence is TGTGCCAGCAGGGGATCCTACGAGCAGTACTTC. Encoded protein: CASRGSYEQYF.

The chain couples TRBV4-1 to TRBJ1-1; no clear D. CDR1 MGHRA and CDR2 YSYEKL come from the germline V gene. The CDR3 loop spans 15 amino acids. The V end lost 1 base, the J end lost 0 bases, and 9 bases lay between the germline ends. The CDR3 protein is CASSQVQVVNTEAFF. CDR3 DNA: TGCGCCAGCAGCCAAGTTCAGGTGGTGAACACTGAAGCTTTCTTT.

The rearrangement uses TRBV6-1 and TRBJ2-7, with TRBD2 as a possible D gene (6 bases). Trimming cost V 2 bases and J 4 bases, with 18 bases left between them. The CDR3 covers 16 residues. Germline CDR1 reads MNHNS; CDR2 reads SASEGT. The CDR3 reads CASSESPTAGFYEQYF. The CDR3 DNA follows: TGTGCCAGCAGTGAATCCCCGACCGCGGGGTTTTACGAGCAGTACTTC.

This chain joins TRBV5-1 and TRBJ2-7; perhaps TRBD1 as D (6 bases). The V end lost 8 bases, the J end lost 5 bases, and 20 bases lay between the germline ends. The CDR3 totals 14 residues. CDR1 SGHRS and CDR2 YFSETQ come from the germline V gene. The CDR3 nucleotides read TGCGCCAGTGGCCGGGACAACTCCTTGCACGAGCAGTACTTC. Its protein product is CASGRDNSLHEQYF.

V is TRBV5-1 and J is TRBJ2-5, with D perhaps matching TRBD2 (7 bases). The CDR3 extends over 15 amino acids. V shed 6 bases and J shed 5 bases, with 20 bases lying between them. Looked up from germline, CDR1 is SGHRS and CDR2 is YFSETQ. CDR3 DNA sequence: TGCGCCAGCACGGGAATGGGGGGGCCGGAGGAGACCCAGTACTTC. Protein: CASTGMGGPEETQYF. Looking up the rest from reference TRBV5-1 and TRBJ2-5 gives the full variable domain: KAGVTQTPRYLIKTRGQQVTLSCSPISGHRSVSWYQQTPGQGLQFLFEYFSETQRNKGNFPGRFSGRQFSNSRSEMNVSTLELGDSALYLCASTGMGGPEETQYFGPGTRLLVL.

The CDR3 loop is CVTSTYNEQFF. CDR3 nucleotides: TGTGTTACTAGCACCTACAATGAGCAGTTCTTC. The chain couples TRBV6-5 to TRBJ2-1; D may be TRBD2 (6 bases). CDR1 is MNHEY, CDR2 SVGAGI, per germline. The CDR3 runs 11 residues.